The 22 T cell receptor beta chains below all came from one sample that was sequenced in a study of beta chain features in type 1 diabetes. All of the isolated RNA was reverse transcribed, so expressed TCRB transcripts were sequenced. Using immunoSEQ multiplex PCR, the repertoire was profiled, and TCRdb retains in-frame clones only, with some absent. The sample includes hundreds of thousands of clones, roughly 16% of them seen just once. What was sequenced was naive CD4+ T cells from blood. These receptors came from a woman younger than 30 in good health.

About this clone: Sequence at one end of the junction differs from germline and may be a read error. This chain's CDR3 is CASSLLRDGEQFF. Written as DNA, the CDR3 is TGTGCTAGCAGCTTATTACGTGATGGGGAGCAGTTCTTC. The chain is built from TRBV7-7 and TRBJ2-1, with D hard to call. The CDR3 is 13 residues long. Germline CDR1 is SSHAT and CDR2 is FNYEAQ (reference sequence).

As regards this clone: The sample holds other DNA sequences that translate to the same CDR3. The rearrangement joins TRBV7-8 to TRBJ2-3; D may be TRBD2 (5 bases). The length of the CDR3 is 15 residues. CDR1 and CDR2 from the germline V gene are SGHVS and FQNEAQ. The ends were cut back, 1 base at V and 1 base at J, with 9 bases in the middle. CDR3 sequence reads: CASSLGLAGTDTQYF. The CDR3, as DNA: TGTGCCAGCAGCTTAGGGCTAGCCGGCACAGATACGCAGTATTTT.

The chain employs TRBV19 and TRBJ2-7; D possibly corresponds to TRBD1 (6 bases). Trimming pared 6 bases from V and 5 bases from J, leaving 17 bases between. Germline CDR1 LNHDA, CDR2 SQIVND (reference sequence). The CDR3 contains 14 residues. The CDR3 here is CASRTTTGSHEQYF. CDR3 sequence (DNA): TGTGCCAGTAGAACGACTACAGGGTCCCACGAGCAGTACTTC.

The rearrangement uses TRBV7-2 and TRBJ1-2; the D is unclear. Trimming shortened V by 3 bases and J by 5 bases, and 28 bases separated the two germline ends. Per the germline V gene, CDR1 is SGHTA and CDR2 is FQGNSA. This CDR3 has 19 residues. In DNA form, the CDR3 reads TGTGCCAGCAGCTTTAAGGTGGGAGGACGGTTTTTCGGAGCTTATGGCTACACCTTC. This sequence encodes CASSFKVGGRFFGAYGYTF. Combining the CDR3 with reference TRBV7-2 and TRBJ1-2 gives the whole variable domain GAGVSQSPSNKVTEKGKDVELRCDPISGHTALYWYRQSLGQGLEFLIYFQGNSAPDKSGLPSDRFSAERTGGSVSTLTIQRTQQEDSAVYLCASSFKVGGRFFGAYGYTFGSGTRLTVV.

The rearrangement joins TRBV19 to TRBJ1-2; D remains ambiguous. CDR3 size: 12 residues. Trimming took 9 bases from V and 7 from J, leaving 15 bases between them. The V gene's germline CDR1 is LNHDA and CDR2 SQIVND (reference sequence). This CDR3 is CASSTRVPGYTF. The CDR3 bases are TGTGCCAGCTCTACTAGGGTTCCTGGCTACACCTTC.

The chain uses TRBV6-6 and TRBJ2-3; D tentatively fits TRBD1 or TRBD2 (5 bases each). The CDR3 runs 16 residues. The V and J ends lost 2 bases and 0 bases respectively, with 12 bases between them. The germline V gene has CDR1 MNHNY and CDR2 SVGAGI (reference sequence). The CDR3: CASSYSQGRSTDTQYF. The CDR3 DNA is TGTGCCAGCAGTTACAGTCAGGGACGGAGCACAGATACGCAGTATTTT.

There are a few counts of this clone. The CDR3 DNA follows: TGTGCCAGCAGTACCTCGACAGGGTGGGCCTACGAGCAGTACTTC. Translating gives CASSTSTGWAYEQYF. The genes are TRBV6-6 and TRBJ2-7, with 7 bases lining up with TRBD1. The CDR3 loop spans 15 amino acids. Germline V gene sequence: CDR1 MNHNY, CDR2 SVGAGI (reference sequence). With 5 bases clipped from V and 2 bases from J, the junction kept 9 bases outside the gene matches.

This clone appeared a few times. This sequence joins TRBV5-4 and TRBJ1-1; a weak D match, TRBD1 (5 bases). V lost 2 bases and J 5 bases, leaving 16 bases between the germline ends. This CDR3 spans 15 amino acids. CDR1 and CDR2 from the germline V gene are SGHNT and YYREEE (reference sequence). The chain's CDR3 is CASSLGWGEWTEAFF. The DNA of the CDR3 is TGTGCCAGCAGCTTAGGGTGGGGGGAGTGGACTGAAGCTTTCTTT.

This clone was detected a few times. The chain links TRBV9 to TRBJ2-1; 13 bases align to TRBD2. The CDR3 sequence is 15 residues long. The V segment lost 2 bases and the J segment 8 bases; nucleotides outside the gene matches: 4. Germline-derived CDR1 and CDR2 are SGDLS and YYNGEE. The CDR3 DNA sequence: TGTGCCAGCAGCGTTGGACTAGCGGGAGAGCATGAGCAGTTCTTC. Its protein is CASSVGLAGEHEQFF.

This clone was counted between two and nine times. The chain has TRBV15 and TRBJ2-3, with D possibly matching TRBD1 (6 bases). The CDR3 runs to 13 residues. Germline V CDR1 and CDR2: LNHNV, YYDKDF (reference sequence). V lost 8 bases to trimming and J lost 4 bases, with 13 bases between them. DNA of the CDR3: TGTGCCACCTCAGGGGATGTTGCAGATACGCAGTATTTT. Translating gives CATSGDVADTQYF.

This clone was found a few times. The V call is TRBV29-1, the J call TRBJ2-5, with D possibly matching TRBD2 (5 bases). The germline gives CDR1 SQVTM, CDR2 ANQGSEA. The CDR3 totals 11 residues. V was trimmed by 8 bases and J by 4 bases, leaving 11 bases between them. The CDR3 spells CSFGERETQYF. The CDR3 region has the DNA TGCAGCTTCGGGGAAAGAGAGACCCAGTACTTC.

The V gene is TRBV7-9, the J gene TRBJ2-5; D is perhaps TRBD2 (5 bases). Germline lookup yields CDR1 SEHNR and CDR2 FQNEAQ (reference sequence). Trimming stripped 2 bases from V and 7 bases from J, with 11 bases between. The CDR3 length is 13 residues. DNA for the CDR3: TGTGCCAGCAGCTTATACGGAGGTGGGACCCAGTACTTC. Encoded protein: CASSLYGGGTQYF. Drawing the rest from reference TRBV7-9 and TRBJ2-5, the complete variable domain is DTGVSQNPRHKITKRGQNVTFRCDPISEHNRLYWYRQTLGQGPEFLTYFQNEAQLEKSRLLSDRFSAERPKGSFSTLEIQRTEQGDSAMYLCASSLYGGGTQYFGPGTRLLVL.

A few counts support this clone. The CDR3 DNA is TGTGCCAGCAGTTTTTTGAACACTGAAGCTTTCTTT. Translation gives CASSFLNTEAFF. The chain links TRBV28 to TRBJ1-1; no clear D. CDR3 size: 12 residues. The germline CDR1 and CDR2 sequences are MDHEN and SYDVKM. V dropped 3 bases and J dropped 0 bases, with 2 bases sitting between them.

The rearrangement uses TRBV6-5 and TRBJ1-1; 8 positions agree with TRBD1. Germline-derived CDR1 and CDR2 are MNHEY and SVGAGI. There are 13 residues in the CDR3. V lost 6 bases to trimming and J lost 4 bases; unmatched junction nucleotides: 4. CDR3 sequence: CASSPTGGTEAFF. As DNA, the CDR3 is TGTGCCAGCAGCCCCACAGGGGGCACTGAAGCTTTCTTT.

With regard to this clone: The sample contains more than one DNA sequence encoding this CDR3. CDR3 sequence: CASSLAGTDEKLFF. The DNA for the CDR3 is TGCGCCAGCAGCTTGGCAGGGACGGATGAAAAACTGTTTTTT. The chain joins TRBV5-1 to TRBJ1-4; weak D call: TRBD1 (5 bases). Germline V gene data show CDR1 as SGHRS and CDR2 as YFSETQ. The CDR3 is 14 residues long. With 0 bases removed from V and 6 bases from J, the gap between germline ends came to 9 bases. Drawing the rest from reference TRBV5-1 and TRBJ1-4, the complete variable domain is KAGVTQTPRYLIKTRGQQVTLSCSPISGHRSVSWYQQTPGQGLQFLFEYFSETQRNKGNFPGRFSGRQFSNSRSEMNVSTLELGDSALYLCASSLAGTDEKLFFGSGTQLSVL.

This clone was detected only a few times. J is TRBJ1-5 and V is TRBV19, with D unresolved. The CDR3 totals 14 residues. The V and J ends lost 3 bases and 4 bases respectively, with 10 bases between them. CDR1 and CDR2 from the germline V gene are LNHDA and SQIVND (reference sequence). CDR3 loop: CASSMILFNQPQHF. The CDR3 DNA follows: TGTGCCAGTAGTATGATTCTGTTTAATCAGCCCCAGCATTTT.

The V and J genes are TRBV6-5 and TRBJ1-4; 7 bases line up with TRBD1. J was trimmed by 13 bases and V by 3 bases; bases with no gene match: 11. CDR1 and CDR2 from the germline V gene are MNHEY and SVGAGI. The length of the CDR3 is 14 residues. CDR3 in DNA: TGTGCCAGCAGTTATGCGGCAGGGGGGCAACGACTGTTTTTT. Translated: CASSYAAGGQRLFF.

J is TRBJ2-7 and V is TRBV7-9; D not resolved. The CDR3 spans 12 residues. Germline CDR1 is SEHNR and CDR2 is FQNEAQ (reference sequence). Trimming shortened V by 5 bases and J by 2 bases, and 7 bases separated the two germline ends. Here the CDR3 reads CASSPNPYEQYF. The CDR3 nucleotides are TGTGCCAGCAGCCCCAACCCCTACGAGCAGTACTTC.

This clone showed up just a few times. The CDR3 DNA follows: TGTGCCAGCAGCAAATCGCCGGGAGGGAAATACGAGCAGTACTTC. Protein sequence: CASSKSPGGKYEQYF. This chain joins TRBV21-1 and TRBJ2-7; the tabulated D call, TRBD2, remains unverified against the DNA. TRBV21-1 is described as a pseudogene. This CDR3 spans 15 amino acids.

This chain connects TRBV7-9 to TRBJ2-2, with unresolved D. Germline CDR1 reads SEHNR; CDR2 reads FQNEAQ (reference sequence). This CDR3 region has 13 residues. Trimming removed 4 bases at V and 6 bases at J, with 9 bases between. CDR3 amino acids: CASSSLVAGELFF. CDR3 in DNA: TGTGCCAGCAGCTCGCTGGTCGCCGGGGAGCTGTTTTTT.

Remarks on this clone: The same CDR3 arises from other DNA sequences in this sample as well. This chain links TRBV11-2 with TRBJ2-1; D is uncertain. CDR1 SGHAT and CDR2 FQNNGV come from the germline V gene. The V and J ends lost 1 base and 4 bases respectively, with 5 bases between them. There are 13 residues in the CDR3. The CDR3 reads CASSLARYNEQFF. In DNA form, the CDR3 reads TGTGCCAGCAGCTTAGCTCGGTACAATGAGCAGTTCTTC.

This clone was observed a handful of times. J is TRBJ1-2 and V is TRBV18; 7 bases line up with TRBD1. CDR1 is KGHSH, CDR2 LQKENI, per germline. The V segment lost 5 bases and the J segment 1 base; nucleotides outside the gene matches: 7. The CDR3 consists of 15 residues. The CDR3: CASSAAGTVNYGYTF. As DNA, the CDR3 is TGTGCCAGCTCAGCGGCCGGGACAGTTAACTATGGCTACACCTTC.